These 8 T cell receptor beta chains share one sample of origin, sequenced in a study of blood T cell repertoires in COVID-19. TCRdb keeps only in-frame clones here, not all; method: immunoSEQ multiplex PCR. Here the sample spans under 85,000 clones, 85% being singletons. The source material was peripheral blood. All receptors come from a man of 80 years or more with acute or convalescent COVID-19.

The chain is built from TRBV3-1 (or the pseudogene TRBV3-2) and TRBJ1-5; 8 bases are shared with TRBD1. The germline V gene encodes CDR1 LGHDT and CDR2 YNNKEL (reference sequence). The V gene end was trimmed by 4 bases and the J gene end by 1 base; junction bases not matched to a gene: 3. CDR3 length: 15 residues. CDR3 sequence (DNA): TGTGCCAGCAGCCCGGGACAGGCGAGCAATCAGCCCCAGCATTTT. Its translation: CASSPGQASNQPQHF.

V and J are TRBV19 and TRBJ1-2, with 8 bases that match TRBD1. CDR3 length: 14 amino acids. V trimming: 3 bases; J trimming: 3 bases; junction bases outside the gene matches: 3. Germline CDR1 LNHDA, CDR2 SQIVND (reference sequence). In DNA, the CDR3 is TGTGCCAGTAGTATTGGCAGGGGGCACTATGGCTACACCTTC. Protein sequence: CASSIGRGHYGYTF.

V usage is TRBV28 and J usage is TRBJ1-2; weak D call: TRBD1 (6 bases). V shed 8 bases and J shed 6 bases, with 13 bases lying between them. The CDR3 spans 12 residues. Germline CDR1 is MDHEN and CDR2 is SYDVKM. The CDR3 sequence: CASGNRVNGYTF. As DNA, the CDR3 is TGTGCCAGCGGTAACAGGGTGAATGGCTACACCTTC.

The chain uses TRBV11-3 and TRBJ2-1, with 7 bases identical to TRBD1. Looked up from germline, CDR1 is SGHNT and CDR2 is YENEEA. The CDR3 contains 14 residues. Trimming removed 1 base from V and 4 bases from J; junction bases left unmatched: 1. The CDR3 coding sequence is TGTGCCAGCAGCTTAGCGGGACAGTACAATGAGCAGTTCTTC. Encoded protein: CASSLAGQYNEQFF.

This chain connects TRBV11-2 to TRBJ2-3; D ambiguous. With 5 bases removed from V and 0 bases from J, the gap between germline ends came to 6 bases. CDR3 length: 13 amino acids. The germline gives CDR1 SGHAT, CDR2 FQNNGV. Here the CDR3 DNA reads TGTGCCAGCAGCCTCCCTAGCACAGATACGCAGTATTTT. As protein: CASSLPSTDTQYF.

CDR3 DNA sequence: TGTGCCAGCAGCGTAAGGGGGTCTAGCGGGAGTGGCGGCCGGGAGCTGTTTTTT. Its translation is CASSVRGSSGSGGRELFF. The V and J genes are TRBV9 and TRBJ2-2; 10 nucleotides match TRBD2. The CDR3 sequence is 18 residues long. The J segment lost 9 bases and the V segment lost 1 base, leaving 15 bases of the junction unmatched. Looked up from germline, CDR1 is SGDLS and CDR2 is YYNGEE.

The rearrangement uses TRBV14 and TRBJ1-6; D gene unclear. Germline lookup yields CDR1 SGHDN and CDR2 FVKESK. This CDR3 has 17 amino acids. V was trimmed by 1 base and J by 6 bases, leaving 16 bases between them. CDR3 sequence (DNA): TGTGCCAGCAGCCAAGCCGGCAGGCAGCTTATTAATTCACCCCTCCACTTT. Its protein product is CASSQAGRQLINSPLHF.

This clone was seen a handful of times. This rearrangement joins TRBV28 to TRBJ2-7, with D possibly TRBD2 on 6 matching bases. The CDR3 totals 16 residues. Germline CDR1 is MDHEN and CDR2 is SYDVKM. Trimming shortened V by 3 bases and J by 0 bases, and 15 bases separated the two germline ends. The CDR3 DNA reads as TGTGCCAGCAGTTTTCGCCCTAGCGTTGACTCCTACGAGCAGTACTTC. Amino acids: CASSFRPSVDSYEQYF.